A single sample gave rise to the 23 T cell receptor beta chains below, sequenced in a study of breast tumors, draining lymph nodes, adjacent tissues. TCRdb processed the multiplex PCR reads anew with MiXCR; each CDR3 protein has one entry. Here the sample spans tens of thousands of distinct CDR3 sequences, about 21% being singletons. Material: breast tumor tissue. The source of these receptors is a female donor with breast cancer. Some clones in this sample may be carry-over from other donors' samples.

This clonotype is classed as medium-sized (0.01 to 0.1%). J is TRBJ1-5 and V is TRBV18; tentative D call: TRBD1 (6 bases). Germline V CDR1 and CDR2: KGHSH, LQKENI. CDR3 length: 13 residues. V gave up 5 bases and J gave up 5 bases, with 10 bases separating them. The DNA for the CDR3 is TGTGCCAGCTCAGGGGGCAGGGATCAGCCCCAGCATTTT. Encoded protein: CASSGGRDQPQHF.

The V call is TRBV6-5, the J call TRBJ2-4; D gene uncertain. This CDR3 is 15 amino acids long. Germline-derived CDR1 and CDR2 are MNHEY and SVGAGI. V was clipped by 7 bases and J by 0 bases, with 13 bases between them. CDR3 in DNA: TGTGCCAGCAAGGGAACACGATTAGCCAAAAACATTCAGTACTTC. Translated: CASKGTRLAKNIQYF.

V and J are TRBV18 and TRBJ1-5; D might be TRBD1 (5 bases). Trimming took 3 bases from V and 2 from J, leaving 11 bases between them. The CDR3 length is 15 residues. The germline gives CDR1 KGHSH, CDR2 LQKENI. The CDR3 region has the DNA TGTGCCAGCTCACCTAGCCAAGGGGGCAATCAGCCCCAGCATTTT. Protein sequence: CASSPSQGGNQPQHF.

In its sample, this clonotype was seen many times. The chain has TRBV7-6 and TRBJ2-7; the D gene is possibly TRBD2 (5 bases). This CDR3 is 13 amino acids long. Germline V gives CDR1 SGHVS, CDR2 FNYEAQ. Trimming left V 0 bases short and J 6 bases short, with 9 bases between. The CDR3 region is CASSLARRGEQYF. In DNA, the CDR3 is TGTGCCAGCAGCTTAGCACGACGGGGCGAGCAGTACTTC.

At least ten counts were recorded for this clonotype. This rearrangement joins TRBV7-8 to TRBJ1-5; D possibly corresponds to TRBD1 (5 bases). The germline V and J ends were trimmed by 5 bases and 8 bases, with 13 bases remaining between them. CDR3 length equals 13 residues. Germline values: CDR1 SGHVS, CDR2 FQNEAQ. The CDR3 spells CASSTGGVEPQHF. CDR3 in DNA: TGTGCCAGCAGCACCGGAGGGGTAGAGCCCCAGCATTTT.

This clonotype occurred many times. CDR3: CASSVGGGGYEQYF. CDR3 DNA: TGTGCCAGCAGCGTAGGAGGCGGCGGCTACGAGCAGTACTTC. The chain links TRBV9 to TRBJ2-7; no clear D gene. CDR1 is SGDLS and CDR2 is YYNGEE in the germline V gene. This CDR3 contains 14 residues. Trimming shortened V by 0 bases and J by 3 bases, and 10 bases separated the two germline ends.

Of note for this clonotype: Germline is not matched at one junction end, which may reflect a read error. The genes are TRBV20-1 and TRBJ2-7, with D possibly called TRBD1 or TRBD2 (5 bases each). The CDR3 runs 14 residues. The germline V gene has CDR1 DFQATT and CDR2 SNEGSKA (reference sequence). The CDR3 DNA is TGCAGTGCTAGAGGCGAGGGGACGGTAAAAGAGCAGCACTTC. This translates into CSARGEGTVKEQHF.

This clonotype came up many times. The V call is TRBV2, the J call TRBJ2-2; D ambiguous. There are 12 residues in the CDR3. Trimming cost V 3 bases and J 6 bases, with 5 bases left between them. Germline CDR1 reads SNHLY; CDR2 reads FYNNEI. The CDR3 protein is CASSDGPGELFF. In DNA form, the CDR3 reads TGTGCCAGCAGTGACGGGCCCGGGGAGCTGTTTTTT.

This clonotype was seen ten or more times. The chain is built from TRBV6-5 and TRBJ2-1, with unresolved D. The germline V gene encodes CDR1 MNHEY and CDR2 SVGAGI. The CDR3 covers 16 residues. Trimming pared 2 bases from V and 4 bases from J, leaving 15 bases between. CDR3 in DNA: TGTGCCAGCAGTTACCCGCGGAGTCTACGTTACAATGAGCAGTTCTTC. This gives the protein CASSYPRSLRYNEQFF.

In this sample, this clonotype turned up many times. V usage is TRBV6-5 and J usage is TRBJ1-6; D gene uncertain. Trimming left V 0 bases short and J 10 bases short, with 16 bases between. Germline V gene lookup returns CDR1 MNHEY and CDR2 SVGAGI. The CDR3 spans 16 residues. This chain's CDR3 is CASSYSITQDRSPLHF. In nucleotides, the CDR3 is TGTGCCAGCAGTTACTCGATTACCCAGGATCGGTCACCCCTCCACTTT.

This clonotype was detected ten times or more. The chain carries TRBV7-6 and TRBJ1-3; 7 bases are shared with TRBD1. In germline, CDR1 is SGHVS, CDR2 FNYEAQ. Losses at the gene ends were 5 bases for V and 4 bases for J; bases not matched to a gene: 8. The CDR3 consists of 15 residues. The DNA of the CDR3 is TGTGCCAGCAGCCCTCAGGGGGTCGAGGGAAACACCATATATTTT. As protein: CASSPQGVEGNTIYF.

V is TRBV12-3 or TRBV12-4 and J is TRBJ2-3, with D possibly TRBD1 on 6 matching bases. V was pared by 4 bases and J by 2 bases, with 10 bases between. This CDR3 region has 14 residues. The CDR3 DNA follows: TGTGCCAGCAGTTGGGGACACCCCACAGATACGCAGTATTTT. It is translated as CASSWGHPTDTQYF.

The sample holds many counts of this clonotype. The CDR3 reads CASSTTGVQPQHF. The CDR3 DNA sequence: TGTGCCAGTAGCACTACAGGGGTTCAGCCCCAGCATTTT. This chain connects TRBV19 to TRBJ1-5, with 7 bases aligning to TRBD1. Germline CDR1 and CDR2: LNHDA and SQIVND (reference sequence). This CDR3 contains 13 residues. Trimming cost V 6 bases and J 6 bases; bases outside gene matches: 5.

This clonotype occurred many times. J is TRBJ2-3 and V is TRBV5-1; TRBD2 aligns across 10 bases. Germline V gene lookup returns CDR1 SGHRS and CDR2 YFSETQ. The length of the CDR3 is 19 residues. Trimming removed 0 bases from V and 4 bases from J; junction bases left unmatched: 14. In DNA form, the CDR3 reads TGCGCCAGCAGCTTGGGACCCACCGTAGGGACTAGCGCAGCAGATACGCAGTATTTT. Translation: CASSLGPTVGTSAADTQYF.

This clonotype was counted at least ten times. The chain carries TRBV9 and TRBJ2-3; TRBD2 matches 7 bases. The germline V gene has CDR1 SGDLS and CDR2 YYNGEE. Unmatched junction bases numbered 8, after V lost 2 bases and J lost 2 bases. This CDR3 is built from 16 residues. CDR3 DNA sequence: TGTGCCAGCAGCGTCACCGGGGGGACTGCCACAGATACGCAGTATTTT. Encoded protein: CASSVTGGTATDTQYF.

This clonotype has just a few counts. The gene calls are TRBV4-1 and TRBJ1-4, with D perhaps matching TRBD1 (6 bases). The CDR3 sequence is 15 residues long. From germline, CDR1 is MGHRA and CDR2 YSYEKL. The V end lost 4 bases, the J end lost 7 bases, and 16 bases lay between the germline ends. The CDR3 DNA reads as TGCGCCAGCAGCCTTTCAGGGGCGGGTGGTGAAAAACTGTTTTTT. Protein product: CASSLSGAGGEKLFF.

This clonotype was detected ten times or more. V gene TRBV6-6 combines with J gene TRBJ2-1, with D possibly called TRBD1 or TRBD2 (5 bases each). The V end was cut by 5 bases, the J end by 7 bases, with 6 bases between. The CDR3 has 11 amino acids. Germline lookup yields CDR1 MNHNY and CDR2 SVGAGI (reference sequence). The CDR3 DNA sequence: TGTGCCAGCAGTGGGGGAAATGAGCAGTTCTTC. Amino acid sequence: CASSGGNEQFF.

This clonotype was seen repeatedly, ten times or more. The V gene is TRBV2, the J gene TRBJ2-7; no clear D gene. V lost 5 bases, J lost 6 bases, and 20 bases lay in between. The germline CDR1 and CDR2 sequences are SNHLY and FYNNEI. There are 15 residues in the CDR3. CDR3 amino acids: CASSPEGWISVEQYF. The CDR3 DNA follows: TGTGCCAGCAGTCCTGAAGGCTGGATCTCCGTCGAGCAGTACTTC.

This clonotype appeared many times. The chain couples TRBV3-1 to TRBJ1-2; possible D gene TRBD1, 6 bases. The CDR3 has 15 amino acids. In germline, CDR1 is LGHDT, CDR2 YNNKEL (reference sequence). Trimming took off 1 base at V and 3 bases at J, with 12 bases between the two ends. The CDR3 protein is CASSQAGTLYYGYTF. The CDR3 DNA sequence: TGTGCCAGCAGCCAAGCCGGGACATTATACTATGGCTACACCTTC.

J is TRBJ1-1 and V is TRBV20-1; D gene uncertain. This CDR3 is built from 12 residues. In germline, CDR1 is DFQATT, CDR2 SNEGSKA (reference sequence). V lost 7 bases and J lost 5, with 14 bases in between. CDR3 coding DNA: TGCAGTGAACAGAGGGCTGGAACTGAAGCTTTCTTT. Translating gives CSEQRAGTEAFF.

This clonotype appeared many times. The chain has TRBV7-2 and TRBJ2-7; D perhaps matches TRBD1 (5 bases). Germline V gene lookup returns CDR1 SGHTA and CDR2 FQGNSA. The CDR3 covers 17 residues. V was trimmed by 0 bases and J by 3 bases, leaving 18 bases between them. The CDR3 sequence is CASSLAYEDTGYYEQYF. As DNA, the CDR3 is TGTGCCAGCAGCTTAGCCTACGAGGACACGGGCTACTACGAGCAGTACTTC. Filled out from reference TRBV7-2 and TRBJ2-7, the complete variable domain reads GAGVSQSPSNKVTEKGKDVELRCDPISGHTALYWYRQSLGQGLEFLIYFQGNSAPDKSGLPSDRFSAERTGGSVSTLTIQRTQQEDSAVYLCASSLAYEDTGYYEQYFGPGTRLTVT.

This clonotype occurred many times. V is TRBV9 and J is TRBJ1-4; D is unclear. The CDR3 spans 15 residues. Trimming cost V 0 bases and J 7 bases, with 13 bases left between them. Germline values: CDR1 SGDLS, CDR2 YYNGEE. As DNA, the CDR3 is TGTGCCAGCAGCGTAGGAAGAACAGCCGGTGAAAAACTGTTTTTT. Translated, it gives CASSVGRTAGEKLFF.

This clonotype was counted a few times. The chain employs TRBV5-1 and TRBJ2-3, with D hard to call. Germline CDR1 is SGHRS and CDR2 is YFSETQ. V lost 4 bases and J lost 3, with 12 bases in between. The CDR3 is 14 residues long. The CDR3 bases are TGCGCCAGCAGCACTGGGGTTGGGACAGATACGCAGTATTTT. Encoded protein: CASSTGVGTDTQYF.